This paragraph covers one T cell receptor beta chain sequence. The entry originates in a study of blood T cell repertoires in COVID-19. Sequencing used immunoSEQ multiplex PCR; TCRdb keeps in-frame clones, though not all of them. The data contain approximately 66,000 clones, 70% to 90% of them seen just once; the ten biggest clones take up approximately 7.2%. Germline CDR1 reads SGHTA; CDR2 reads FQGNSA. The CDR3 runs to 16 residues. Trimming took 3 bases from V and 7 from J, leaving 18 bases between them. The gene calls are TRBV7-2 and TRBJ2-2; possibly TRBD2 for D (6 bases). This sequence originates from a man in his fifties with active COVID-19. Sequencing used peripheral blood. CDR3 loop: CASSFGSGSQFGELFF. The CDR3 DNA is TGTGCCAGCAGCTTTGGCTCCGGGAGCCAGTTCGGGGAGCTGTTTTTT.